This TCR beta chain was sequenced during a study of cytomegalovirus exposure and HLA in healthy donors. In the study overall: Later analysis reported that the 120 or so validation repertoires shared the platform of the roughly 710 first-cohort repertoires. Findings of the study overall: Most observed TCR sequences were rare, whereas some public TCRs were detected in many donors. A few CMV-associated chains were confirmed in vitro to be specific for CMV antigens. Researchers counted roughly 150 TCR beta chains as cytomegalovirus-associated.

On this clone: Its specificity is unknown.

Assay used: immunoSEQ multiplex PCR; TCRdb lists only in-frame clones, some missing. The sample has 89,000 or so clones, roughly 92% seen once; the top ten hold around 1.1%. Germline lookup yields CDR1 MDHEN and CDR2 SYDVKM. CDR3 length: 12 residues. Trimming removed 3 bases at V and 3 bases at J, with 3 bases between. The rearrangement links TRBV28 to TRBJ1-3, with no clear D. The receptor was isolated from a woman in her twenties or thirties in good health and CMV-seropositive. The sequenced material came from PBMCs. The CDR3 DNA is TGTGCCAGCAGTTTCGTTGGAAACACCATATATTTT. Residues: CASSFVGNTIYF.